This TCR beta chain was sequenced in a study of molecular identifiers for immune sequencing clone quantification. This CDR3 is 18 amino acids long. The germline V and J ends were trimmed by 2 bases and 10 bases, with 26 bases remaining between them. CDR1 and CDR2 (germline): LNHDA, SQIVND (reference sequence). This clonotype was detected only a few times. TCRdb re-called the PCR reads through MiXCR, storing one row per CDR3 protein. The profile shows about 640,000 distinct CDR3 sequences, nearly 20% of them singletons. Sorting was used to obtain naive CD8 T cells (CD8+CD4-CCR7+CD45RA+). The V call is TRBV19, the J call TRBJ2-2, with D perhaps matching TRBD1 or TRBD2 (5 bases each). This sequence was found in a human donor in good health. Some libraries in this study had Jurkat cell RNA spiked in. Specimen: naive CD8+ T cells from blood, with Jurkat cell RNA spiked in. Subset reported: FACS-sorted CD8+CD4-CCR7+CD45RA+ naive T cells. CDR3 region: CASSIILGADTRVEELFF. The CDR3 DNA sequence: TGTGCCAGTAGTATAATACTAGGTGCGGACACCCGGGTCGAGGAGCTGTTTTTT.